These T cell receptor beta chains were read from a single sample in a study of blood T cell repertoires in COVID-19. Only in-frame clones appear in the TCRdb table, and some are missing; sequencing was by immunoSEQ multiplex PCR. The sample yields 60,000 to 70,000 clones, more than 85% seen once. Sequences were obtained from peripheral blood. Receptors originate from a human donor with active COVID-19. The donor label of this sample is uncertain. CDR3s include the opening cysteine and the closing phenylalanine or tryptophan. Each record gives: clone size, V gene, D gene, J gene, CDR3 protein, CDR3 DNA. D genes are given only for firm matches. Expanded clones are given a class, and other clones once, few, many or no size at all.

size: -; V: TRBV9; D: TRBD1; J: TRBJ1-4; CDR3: CASSLGTGGINEKLFF; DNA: TGTGCCAGCAGCCTGGGGACAGGGGGTATTAATGAAAAACTGTTTTTT
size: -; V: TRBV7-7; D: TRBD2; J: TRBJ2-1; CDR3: CASSLGSGRWDNEQFF; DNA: TGTGCCAGCAGCTTAGGGAGCGGGAGATGGGACAATGAGCAGTTCTTC
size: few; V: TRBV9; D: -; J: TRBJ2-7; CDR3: CASSGDSYEQYF; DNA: TGTGCCAGCAGCGGAGACAGCTACGAGCAGTACTTC
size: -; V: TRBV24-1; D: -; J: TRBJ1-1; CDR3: CATSDLRDTEAFF; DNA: TGTGCCACCAGTGATTTGCGGGACACTGAAGCTTTCTTT
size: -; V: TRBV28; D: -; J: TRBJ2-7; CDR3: CASSSQQHSYEQYF; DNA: TGTGCCAGCAGTTCTCAACAGCACTCCTACGAGCAGTACTTC
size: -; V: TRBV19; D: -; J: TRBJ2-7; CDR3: CASKSSTGSYEQYF; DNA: TGTGCCAGTAAATCGTCGACAGGATCCTACGAGCAGTACTTC
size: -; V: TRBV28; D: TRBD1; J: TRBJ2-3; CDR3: CASSLAQGADTQYF; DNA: TGTGCCAGCAGTTTAGCACAGGGGGCGGATACGCAGTATTTT
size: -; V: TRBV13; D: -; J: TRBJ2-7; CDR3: CASSLEAGSGSGQYF; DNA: TGTGCCAGCAGCTTAGAGGCAGGGTCGGGTTCGGGGCAGTACTTC
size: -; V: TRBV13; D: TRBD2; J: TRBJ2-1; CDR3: CASTLAGDGYNEQFF; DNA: TGTGCCAGCACCCTAGCGGGAGATGGGTACAATGAGCAGTTCTTC
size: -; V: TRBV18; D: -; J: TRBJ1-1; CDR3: CASNQGLETEAFF; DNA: TGTGCCAGCAACCAGGGGCTAGAGACTGAAGCTTTCTTT
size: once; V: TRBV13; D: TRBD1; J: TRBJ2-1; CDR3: CASSFTAGGNEQFF; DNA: TGTGCCAGCAGCTTTACGGCAGGGGGAAATGAGCAGTTCTTC
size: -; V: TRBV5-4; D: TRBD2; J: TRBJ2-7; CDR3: CASSSSGPPYEQYF; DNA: TGTGCCAGCAGCTCTAGCGGGCCTCCCTACGAGCAGTACTTC
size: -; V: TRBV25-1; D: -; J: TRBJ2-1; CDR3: CAAAREKGYNEQFF; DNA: TGTGCCGCGGCCCGAGAGAAAGGCTACAATGAGCAGTTCTTC
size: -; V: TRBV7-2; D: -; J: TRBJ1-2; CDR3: CASSLGLEQGGDYGYTF; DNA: TGTGCCAGCAGCTTAGGTCTGGAACAGGGAGGGGACTATGGCTACACCTTC
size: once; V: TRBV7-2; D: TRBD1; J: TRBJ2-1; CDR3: CASSYDRGLNEQFF; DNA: TGTGCCAGCAGCTACGACAGGGGGTTGAATGAGCAGTTCTTC
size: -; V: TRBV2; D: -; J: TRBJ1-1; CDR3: CASRPRTVKNTEAFF; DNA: TGTGCCAGCAGGCCCCGGACAGTTAAGAACACTGAAGCTTTCTTT
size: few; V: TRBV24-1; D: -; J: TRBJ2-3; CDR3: CATAEGTDTQYF; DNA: TGTGCCACCGCGGAGGGCACAGATACGCAGTATTTT
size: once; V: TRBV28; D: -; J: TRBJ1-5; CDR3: CASSWGREPQHF; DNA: TGTGCCAGCAGTTGGGGGAGGGAGCCCCAGCATTTT
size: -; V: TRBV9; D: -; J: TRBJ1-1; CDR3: CASSPSGQNTEAFF; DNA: TGTGCCAGCAGCCCTAGCGGACAGAACACTGAAGCTTTCTTT
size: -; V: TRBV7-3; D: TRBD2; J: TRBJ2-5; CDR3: CASSVSGRAWETQYF; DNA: TGTGCCAGCAGCGTAAGCGGGAGGGCCTGGGAGACCCAGTACTTC
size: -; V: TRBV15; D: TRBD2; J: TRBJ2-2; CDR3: CATSPQGTSGRVAGLTTGELFF; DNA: TGTGCCACCAGCCCCCAAGGGACTAGCGGGAGGGTAGCGGGTCTTACCACCGGGGAGCTGTTTTTT
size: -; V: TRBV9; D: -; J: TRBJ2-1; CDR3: CASSVQGSANEQFF; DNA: TGTGCCAGCAGCGTACAGGGAAGTGCCAATGAGCAGTTCTTC
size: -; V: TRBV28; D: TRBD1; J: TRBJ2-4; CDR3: CASSLNRGTGRNIQYF; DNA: TGTGCCAGCAGTTTAAATAGGGGGACAGGGAGAAACATTCAGTACTTC
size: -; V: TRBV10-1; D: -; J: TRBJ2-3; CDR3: CANHGADTQYF; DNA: TGCGCCAACCACGGTGCAGATACGCAGTATTTT